This entry lists 26 T cell receptor beta chains sequenced from one sample in a study of blood T cell repertoires in COVID-19 (dated by TCRdb to about 2020). Library preparation was by the immunoSEQ multiplex PCR assay. TCRdb re-hosts the immuneACCESS table, in-frame sequences only. Its copies lack some clones; in the studies checked, an unresolved V gene accounts for under half of them, and the cause for the rest is not known. The sample table lists tens of thousands of clones, more than 65% of them with a count of one. The ten largest make up about 25% of the sample. Sequenced sample: peripheral blood. These receptors originate from a man aged 55 to 70 with acute or convalescent COVID-19.

This clone was seen just once. This chain links TRBV6-1 with TRBJ2-7; no clear D gene. Germline V gene sequence: CDR1 MNHNS, CDR2 SASEGT. This CDR3 has 15 amino acids. The V end lost 2 bases, the J end lost 9 bases, and 20 bases lay between the germline ends. This CDR3 reads CASSERSVPGLGQYV. Written as DNA, the CDR3 is TGTGCCAGCAGTGAAAGGTCGGTGCCAGGTTTAGGGCAGTACGTC.

V is TRBV12-3 or TRBV12-4 and J is TRBJ1-5; D not resolved. The CDR3 is 12 residues long. V lost 3 bases and J lost 16, with 16 bases in between. The CDR3 reads CASSFFGETEHF. CDR3 nucleotides: TGTGCCAGCAGTTTTTTCGGGGAAACCGAACATTTT.

The chain employs TRBV5-5 and TRBJ2-7; TRBD1 is a possible D gene (6 bases). V was shortened by 1 base and J by 3 bases, with 26 bases between the two germline ends. This CDR3 has 19 amino acids. Germline-derived CDR1 and CDR2 are SGHKS and YYEKEE (reference sequence). The CDR3 loop is CASSLYPPLQGRGGYEQYF. CDR3 in DNA: TGTGCCAGCAGCTTGTACCCTCCATTGCAGGGGCGCGGAGGCTACGAGCAGTACTTC. The full variable domain, with the rest looked up from reference TRBV5-5 and TRBJ2-7, is DAGVTQSPTHLIKTRGQQVTLRCSPISGHKSVSWYQQVLGQGPQFIFQYYEKEERGRGNFPDRFSARQFPNYSSELNVNALLLGDSALYLCASSLYPPLQGRGGYEQYFGPGTRLTVT.

The gene calls are TRBV7-3 and TRBJ1-1; D gene ambiguous. The V end lost 2 bases, the J end lost 7 bases, and 11 bases lay between the germline ends. The CDR3 spans 13 residues. The germline V gene has CDR1 SGHTA and CDR2 FQGTGA. As DNA, the CDR3 is TGTGCCAGCAGCTTATTTCCGGGGAATGAAGCTTTCTTT. It is translated as CASSLFPGNEAFF.

This clone has only a few counts. This rearrangement joins TRBV9 to TRBJ2-7; 7 bases agree with TRBD1. The CDR3 is 15 residues long. Unmatched junction bases numbered 7, after V lost 0 bases and J lost 4 bases. The germline V gene encodes CDR1 SGDLS and CDR2 YYNGEE. This CDR3 is CASSVGGTDTYEQYF. The CDR3 DNA sequence: TGTGCCAGCAGCGTAGGTGGGACAGACACTTACGAGCAGTACTTC. Drawing the rest from reference TRBV9 and TRBJ2-7, the complete variable domain is DSGVTQTPKHLITATGQRVTLRCSPRSGDLSVYWYQQSLDQGLQFLIQYYNGEERAKGNILERFSAQQFPDLHSELNLSSLELGDSALYFCASSVGGTDTYEQYFGPGTRLTVT.

V usage is TRBV7-9 and J usage is TRBJ1-3, with 8 bases aligning to TRBD1. CDR3 length: 17 residues. V shed 4 bases, J shed 6 bases, and the junction held 14 bases outside the gene matches. Germline loops: CDR1 SEHNR, CDR2 FQNEAQ (reference sequence). The DNA of the CDR3 is TGTGCCAGCAGCTCCAACCCACCCGACAGGGGAGAAAACACCATATATTTT. It translates to CASSSNPPDRGENTIYF.

This clone was counted between two and nine times. The chain has TRBV20-1 and TRBJ1-2, with 10 bases aligning to TRBD1. This CDR3 has 16 residues. Germline CDR1 and CDR2: DFQATT and SNEGSKA (reference sequence). Unmatched junction bases numbered 9, after V lost 3 bases and J lost 2 bases. The CDR3 DNA reads TGCAGTGCTAGTGGTGGAGGGGGACAGGGGAACTATGGCTACACCTTC. It specifies CSASGGGGQGNYGYTF.

The rearrangement uses TRBV7-8 and TRBJ2-3; D gene uncertain. With 1 base removed from V and 2 bases from J, the gap between germline ends came to 13 bases. The CDR3 runs to 16 residues. Germline V gene lookup returns CDR1 SGHVS and CDR2 FQNEAQ. CDR3 amino acids: CASSLDDTSTTDTQYF. The CDR3 DNA follows: TGTGCCAGCAGCTTAGATGACACAAGTACCACAGATACGCAGTATTTT.

The chain combines TRBV5-1 with TRBJ2-1; perhaps TRBD2 as D (7 bases). Trimming took off 4 bases at V and 6 bases at J, with 11 bases between the two ends. Germline loops: CDR1 SGHRS, CDR2 YFSETQ. This CDR3 has 13 residues. The CDR3 is CASSPRGANEQFF. CDR3 nucleotides: TGCGCCAGCAGCCCCCGGGGGGCCAATGAGCAGTTCTTC.

This clone was recorded a few times. V gene TRBV19 combines with J gene TRBJ1-2; D remains unclear. CDR1 LNHDA and CDR2 SQIVND come from the germline V gene (reference sequence). Deletions cut 4 bases from V and 5 bases from J, with 17 bases between. There are 15 residues in the CDR3. CDR3 sequence reads: CASSRSVPTGYGYTF. In DNA form, the CDR3 reads TGTGCCAGTAGTAGATCGGTTCCCACGGGGTATGGCTACACCTTC.

The J gene is TRBJ2-5, the V gene TRBV11-1; TRBD2 matches 11 bases. The CDR3 has 15 residues. The trim removed 5 bases at V and 0 bases at J, leaving 2 bases unmatched. CDR1 SGHAT and CDR2 FQDESV come from the germline V gene (reference sequence). In DNA, the CDR3 is TGTGCCAGCAGCCGGACTAGCGGGCACCAAGAGACCCAGTACTTC. Residues: CASSRTSGHQETQYF.

This chain connects TRBV10-3 to TRBJ2-1; unclear D gene. This CDR3 is built from 12 residues. The germline CDR1 and CDR2 sequences are ENHRY and SYGVKD. The V end was cut by 3 bases, the J end by 8 bases, with 8 bases between. CDR3 DNA: TGTGCCATCAGTGACTGGGCCGATGAGCAGTTCTTC. It encodes CAISDWADEQFF.

The chain is built from TRBV18 and TRBJ2-7; D might be TRBD1 (6 bases). V was shortened by 4 bases and J by 3 bases, with 10 bases between the two germline ends. The length of the CDR3 is 13 residues. Germline-derived CDR1 and CDR2 are KGHSH and LQKENI. The CDR3 protein is CASSQSRGYEQYV. CDR3 nucleotides: TGTGCCAGCTCACAAAGCAGGGGCTACGAGCAGTACGTC.

The rearrangement links TRBV18 to TRBJ1-2; D perhaps matches TRBD1 (6 bases). The V and J ends lost 5 bases and 6 bases respectively, with 19 bases between them. This CDR3 comprises 15 residues. Germline CDR1 is KGHSH and CDR2 is LQKENI. The CDR3 loop is CASSSDQQGFDGYTF. The CDR3, as DNA: TGTGCCAGCTCATCCGACCAACAGGGATTCGATGGCTACACCTTC. Full variable domain (remainder filled in from reference TRBV18 and TRBJ1-2): NAGVMQNPRHLVRRRGQEARLRCSPMKGHSHVYWYRQLPEEGLKFMVYLQKENIIDESGMPKERFSAEFPKEGPSILRIQQVVRGDSAAYFCASSSDQQGFDGYTFGSGTRLTVV.

The chain carries TRBV30 and TRBJ1-1; possibly TRBD1 for D (5 bases). The germline CDR1 and CDR2 sequences are GTSNPN and SVGIG (reference sequence). V lost 2 bases, J lost 5 bases, and 12 bases lay in between. There are 13 residues in the CDR3. The CDR3 bases are TGTGCCTGGAGTTTACAGGAGAGGACTGAAGCTTTCTTT. It encodes CAWSLQERTEAFF.

The chain employs TRBV19 and TRBJ1-1; maybe TRBD1 (5 bases). Trimming shortened V by 9 bases and J by 0 bases, and 14 bases separated the two germline ends. CDR3 size: 14 residues. From germline, CDR1 is LNHDA and CDR2 SQIVND (reference sequence). The CDR3 sequence is CASHFSTVNTEAFF. CDR3 DNA: TGTGCCAGCCACTTTTCGACAGTGAACACTGAAGCTTTCTTT.

The rearrangement links TRBV28 to TRBJ2-1, with 9 bases matching TRBD1. Germline-derived CDR1 and CDR2 are MDHEN and SYDVKM. After removal of 3 bases from V and 0 bases from J, the junction contained 9 bases not matched to a gene. The CDR3 is 18 residues long. The CDR3 loop reads CASSFSLGQGSSYNEQFF. CDR3 DNA sequence: TGTGCCAGCAGTTTCTCCCTCGGACAGGGGAGCTCCTACAATGAGCAGTTCTTC.

The V gene is TRBV5-6, the J gene TRBJ2-7; D is undetermined. Germline V lookup: CDR1 SGHDT, CDR2 YYEEEE. V lost 4 bases and J lost 4, with 9 bases in between. CDR3 length: 12 residues. In nucleotides, the CDR3 is TGTGCCAGCAGCCGAGGTGGGTACGAGCAGTACTTC. Translation gives CASSRGGYEQYF.

The chain carries TRBV29-1 and TRBJ1-2; 9 positions agree with TRBD1. CDR1 is SQVTM and CDR2 is ANQGSEA in the germline V gene. V lost 6 bases, J lost 3 bases, and 5 bases stayed unmatched. This CDR3 contains 13 residues. The CDR3 region has the DNA TGCAGCGTCGGGGACAGGGTGGACTATGGCTACACCTTC. Translation: CSVGDRVDYGYTF.

The chain links TRBV6-2 or TRBV6-3 to TRBJ1-1, with D possibly matching TRBD1 (5 bases). CDR3 length equals 15 residues. V lost 4 bases and J lost 6, with 18 bases in between. Germline loops: CDR1 MNHEY, CDR2 SVGEGT. The CDR3 spells CASSSGSGFVPEAFF. DNA of the CDR3: TGTGCCAGCAGTTCCGGGTCAGGGTTCGTGCCTGAAGCTTTCTTT.

The chain carries TRBV6-6 and TRBJ2-7, with TRBD2 matching 9 bases. CDR1 and CDR2 (germline): MNHNY, SVGAGI (reference sequence). The CDR3 contains 14 residues. V trimming: 5 bases; J trimming: 2 bases; junction bases outside the gene matches: 4. This chain's CDR3 is CASSKSGGTYEQYV. DNA of the CDR3: TGTGCCAGCAGTAAAAGCGGGGGGACCTACGAGCAGTACGTC.

Here the CDR3 reads CASRSPRGPNEKLFF. CDR3 coding DNA: TGTGCCAGCAGATCCCCCCGGGGTCCTAATGAAAAACTGTTTTTT. V and J are TRBV6-5 and TRBJ1-4; D is unclear. Trimming took off 6 bases at V and 3 bases at J, with 14 bases between the two ends. This CDR3 has 15 amino acids. CDR1 MNHEY and CDR2 SVGAGI come from the germline V gene.

V is TRBV5-1 and J is TRBJ1-4; D call uncertain. This CDR3 has 16 residues. Trimming stripped 0 bases from V and 0 bases from J, with 9 bases between. Per germline, CDR1 SGHRS and CDR2 YFSETQ. The CDR3 DNA follows: TGCGCCAGCAGCTTGGGGCTTACTACAACTAATGAAAAACTGTTTTTT. It specifies CASSLGLTTTNEKLFF.

The V gene is TRBV3-1 (or the pseudogene TRBV3-2), the J gene TRBJ1-5; D perhaps matches TRBD1 (6 bases). Trimming left V 0 bases short and J 6 bases short, with 9 bases between. The CDR3 totals 14 residues. Germline values: CDR1 LGHDT, CDR2 YNNKEL (reference sequence). CDR3 nucleotides: TGTGCCAGCAGCCAAGACCAGGGGCTTCAGCCCCAGCATTTT. This encodes CASSQDQGLQPQHF.

J is TRBJ2-7 and V is TRBV7-8; D perhaps matches TRBD1 (5 bases). The CDR3 covers 15 residues. Germline V gene sequence: CDR1 SGHVS, CDR2 FQNEAQ. Trimming took off 0 bases at V and 6 bases at J, with 15 bases between the two ends. The CDR3 sequence: CASSLADRPQGEQYF. The DNA for the CDR3 is TGTGCCAGCAGCTTAGCTGACCGGCCCCAGGGCGAGCAGTACTTC.

The gene calls are TRBV5-4 and TRBJ1-6; TRBD1 matches at 7 bases. This CDR3 comprises 18 residues. Germline CDR1 and CDR2: SGHNT and YYREEE (reference sequence). Losses at the gene ends were 4 bases for V and 0 bases for J; bases not matched to a gene: 10. The CDR3 bases are TGTGCCAGCAGCCCCAACCCCAGGGGGAGCTCCTATAATTCACCCCTCCACTTT. Translating gives CASSPNPRGSSYNSPLHF. The entire variable domain, with the rest obtained from reference TRBV5-4 and TRBJ1-6, is as follows: ETGVTQSPTHLIKTRGQQVTLRCSSQSGHNTVSWYQQALGQGPQFIFQYYREEENGRGNFPPRFSGLQFPNYSSELNVNALELDDSALYLCASSPNPRGSSYNSPLHFGNGTRLTVT.